This T cell receptor beta chain was profiled in a study of blood T cell repertoires in COVID-19. Study background: PBMCs, B-cell-depleted T cells, or T cells were the source of the cDNA or gDNA that made up the material.

This clone was counted once. Trimming shortened V by 3 bases and J by 7 bases, and 10 bases separated the two germline ends. The CDR3 is 12 amino acids. Seattle's cohort entered during active infection and was followed longitudinally. Only in-frame clones appear in the TCRdb table, and some are missing; sequencing was by immunoSEQ multiplex PCR. The sample includes 150,000 to 250,000 clones, 70% to 80% of them seen just once. The chain has TRBV12-3 or TRBV12-4 and TRBJ2-7; D ambiguous. The sample was peripheral blood. The sequence was collected from a woman aged 40 to 50 with COVID-19, enrolled during active disease. CDR3 protein: CASSFSSGEQYF. The CDR3 bases are TGTGCCAGCAGTTTTAGCAGTGGAGAGCAGTACTTC.